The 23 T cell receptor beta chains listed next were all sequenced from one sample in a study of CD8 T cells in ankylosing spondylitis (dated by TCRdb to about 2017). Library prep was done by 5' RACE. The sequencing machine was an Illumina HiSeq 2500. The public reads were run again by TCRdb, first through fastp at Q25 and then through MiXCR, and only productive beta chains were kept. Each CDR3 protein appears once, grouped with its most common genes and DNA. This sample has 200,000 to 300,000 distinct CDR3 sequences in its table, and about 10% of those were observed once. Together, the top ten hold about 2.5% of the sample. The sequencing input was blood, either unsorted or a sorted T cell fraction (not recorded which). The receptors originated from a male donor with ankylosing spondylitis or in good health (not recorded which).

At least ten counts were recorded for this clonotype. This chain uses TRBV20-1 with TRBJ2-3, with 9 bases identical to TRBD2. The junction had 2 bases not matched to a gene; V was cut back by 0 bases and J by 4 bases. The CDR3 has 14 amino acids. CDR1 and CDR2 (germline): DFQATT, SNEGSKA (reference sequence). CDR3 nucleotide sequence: TGCAGTGCTAGAGAGGGCGGGGGGGCAGATACGCAGTATTTT. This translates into CSAREGGGADTQYF.

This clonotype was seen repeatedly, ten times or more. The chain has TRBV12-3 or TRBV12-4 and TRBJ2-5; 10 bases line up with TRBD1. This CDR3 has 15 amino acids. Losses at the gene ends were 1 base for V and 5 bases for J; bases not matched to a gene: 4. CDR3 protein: CASSLEGQGLETQYF. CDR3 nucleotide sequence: TGTGCCAGCAGTTTAGAGGGACAGGGGTTGGAGACCCAGTACTTC.

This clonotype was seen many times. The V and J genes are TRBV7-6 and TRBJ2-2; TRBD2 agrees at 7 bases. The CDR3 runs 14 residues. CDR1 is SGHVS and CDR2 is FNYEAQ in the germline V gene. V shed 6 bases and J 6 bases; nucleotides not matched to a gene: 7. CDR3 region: CASRYTSDPGELFF. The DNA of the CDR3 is TGTGCCAGCAGATATACTAGCGACCCCGGGGAGCTGTTTTTT.

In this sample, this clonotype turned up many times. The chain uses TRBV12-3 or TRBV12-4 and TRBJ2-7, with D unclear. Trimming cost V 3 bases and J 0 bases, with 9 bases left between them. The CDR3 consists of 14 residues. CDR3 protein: CASSLSARSYEQYF. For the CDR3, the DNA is TGTGCCAGCAGTTTGTCAGCGCGCTCCTACGAGCAGTACTTC.

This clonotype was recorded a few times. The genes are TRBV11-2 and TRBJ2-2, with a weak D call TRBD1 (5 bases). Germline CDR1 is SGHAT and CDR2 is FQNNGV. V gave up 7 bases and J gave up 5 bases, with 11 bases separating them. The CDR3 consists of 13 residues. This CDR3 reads CASKGASTGELFF. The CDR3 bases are TGTGCCAGCAAAGGGGCGAGTACCGGGGAGCTGTTTTTT.

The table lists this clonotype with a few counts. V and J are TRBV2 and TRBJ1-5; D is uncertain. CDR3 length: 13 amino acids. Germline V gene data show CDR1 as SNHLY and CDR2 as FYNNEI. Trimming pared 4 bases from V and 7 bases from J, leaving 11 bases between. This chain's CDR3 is CASSGQTPQPQHF. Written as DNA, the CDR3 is TGTGCCAGCAGTGGGCAGACTCCCCAGCCCCAGCATTTT.

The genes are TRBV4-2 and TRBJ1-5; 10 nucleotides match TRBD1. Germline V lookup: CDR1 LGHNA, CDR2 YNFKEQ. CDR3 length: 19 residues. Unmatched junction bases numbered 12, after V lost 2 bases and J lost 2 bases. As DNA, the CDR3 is TGTGCCAGCAGCCAACCTACCGGGACAGGGGAATATGGCAATCAGCCCCAGCATTTT. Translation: CASSQPTGTGEYGNQPQHF.

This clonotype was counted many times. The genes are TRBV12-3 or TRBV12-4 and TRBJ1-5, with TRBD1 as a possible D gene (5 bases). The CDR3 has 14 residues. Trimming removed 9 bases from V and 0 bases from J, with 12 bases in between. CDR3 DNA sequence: TGTGCCAGTAGCCAGGGACTTAGCAATCAGCCCCAGCATTTT. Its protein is CASSQGLSNQPQHF.

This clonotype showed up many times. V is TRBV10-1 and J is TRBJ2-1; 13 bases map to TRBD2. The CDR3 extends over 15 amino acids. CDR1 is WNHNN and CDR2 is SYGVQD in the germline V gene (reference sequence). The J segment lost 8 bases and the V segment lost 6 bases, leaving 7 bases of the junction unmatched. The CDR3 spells CASSPGTSGTDEQFF. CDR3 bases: TGCGCCAGCAGCCCCGGGACTAGCGGGACAGATGAGCAGTTCTTC.

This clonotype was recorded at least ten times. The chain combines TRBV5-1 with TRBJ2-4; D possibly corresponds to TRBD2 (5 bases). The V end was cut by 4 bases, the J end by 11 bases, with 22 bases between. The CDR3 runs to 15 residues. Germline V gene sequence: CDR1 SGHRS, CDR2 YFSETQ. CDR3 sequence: CASSLDLAQKGFQYF. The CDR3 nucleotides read TGCGCCAGCAGCCTGGACTTGGCGCAGAAAGGTTTTCAGTACTTC. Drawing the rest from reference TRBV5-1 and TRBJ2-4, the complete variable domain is KAGVTQTPRYLIKTRGQQVTLSCSPISGHRSVSWYQQTPGQGLQFLFEYFSETQRNKGNFPGRFSGRQFSNSRSEMNVSTLELGDSALYLCASSLDLAQKGFQYFGAGTRLSVL.

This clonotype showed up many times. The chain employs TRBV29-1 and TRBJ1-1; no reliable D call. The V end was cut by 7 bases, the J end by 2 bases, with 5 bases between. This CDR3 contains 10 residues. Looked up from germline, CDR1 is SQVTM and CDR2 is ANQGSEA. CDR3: CSADNTEAFF. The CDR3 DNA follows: TGCAGCGCCGATAACACTGAAGCTTTCTTT.

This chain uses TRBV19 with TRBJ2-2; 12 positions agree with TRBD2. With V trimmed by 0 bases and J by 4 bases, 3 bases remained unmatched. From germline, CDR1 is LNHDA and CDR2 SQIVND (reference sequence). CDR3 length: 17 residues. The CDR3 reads CASSIELAGGGTGELFF. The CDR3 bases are TGTGCCAGTAGTATAGAACTAGCGGGAGGAGGCACCGGGGAGCTGTTTTTT.

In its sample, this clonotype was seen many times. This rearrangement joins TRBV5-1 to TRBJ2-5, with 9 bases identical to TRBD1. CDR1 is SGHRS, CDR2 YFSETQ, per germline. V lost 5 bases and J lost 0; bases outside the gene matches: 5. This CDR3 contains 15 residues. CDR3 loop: CASSTGTGYQETQYF. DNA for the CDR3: TGCGCCAGCAGTACCGGGACAGGGTACCAAGAGACCCAGTACTTC.

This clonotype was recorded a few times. The CDR3 is CASRGQAGFSYEQYF. The CDR3 DNA reads TGTGCCAGCAGGGGACAGGCCGGGTTCTCCTACGAGCAGTACTTC. V and J are TRBV28 and TRBJ2-7, with 8 bases aligning to TRBD1. CDR1 MDHEN and CDR2 SYDVKM come from the germline V gene. Trimming took 6 bases from V and 0 from J; bases not matched to a gene: 7. The CDR3 contains 15 residues.

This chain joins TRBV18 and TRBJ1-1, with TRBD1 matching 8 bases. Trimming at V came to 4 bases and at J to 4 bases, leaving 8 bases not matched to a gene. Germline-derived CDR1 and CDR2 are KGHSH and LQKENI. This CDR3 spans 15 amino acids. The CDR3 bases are TGTGCCAGCTCACGGGCAGGGGGCGAGAGCACTGAAGCTTTCTTT. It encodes CASSRAGGESTEAFF.

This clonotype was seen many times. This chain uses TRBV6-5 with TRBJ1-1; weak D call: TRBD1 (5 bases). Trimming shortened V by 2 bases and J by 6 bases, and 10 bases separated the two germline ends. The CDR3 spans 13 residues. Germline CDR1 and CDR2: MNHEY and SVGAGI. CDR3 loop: CASSYRLGAEAFF. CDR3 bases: TGTGCCAGCAGTTACCGATTGGGGGCTGAAGCTTTCTTT.

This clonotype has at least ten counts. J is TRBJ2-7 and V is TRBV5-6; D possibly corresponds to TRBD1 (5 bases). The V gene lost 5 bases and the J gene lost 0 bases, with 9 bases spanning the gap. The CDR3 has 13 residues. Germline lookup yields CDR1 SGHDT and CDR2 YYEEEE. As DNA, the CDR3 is TGTGCCAGCAGTCCAGGGTTCTCCTACGAGCAGTACTTC. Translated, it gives CASSPGFSYEQYF.

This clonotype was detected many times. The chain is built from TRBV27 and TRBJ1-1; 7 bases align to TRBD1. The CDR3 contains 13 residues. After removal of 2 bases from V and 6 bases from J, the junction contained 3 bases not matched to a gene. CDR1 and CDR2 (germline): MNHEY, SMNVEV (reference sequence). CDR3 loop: CASSLDRVAEAFF. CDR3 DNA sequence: TGTGCCAGCAGTTTAGACAGGGTCGCTGAAGCTTTCTTT.

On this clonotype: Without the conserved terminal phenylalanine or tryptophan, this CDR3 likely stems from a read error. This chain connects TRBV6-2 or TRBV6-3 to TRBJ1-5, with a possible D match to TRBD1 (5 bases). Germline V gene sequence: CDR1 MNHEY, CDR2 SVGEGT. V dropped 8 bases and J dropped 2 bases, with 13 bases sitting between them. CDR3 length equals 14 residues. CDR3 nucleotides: TGTGCCAGCCTTAGGGCACAGGGCAATCAGCCCCAGCATTTA. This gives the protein CASLRAQGNQPQHL.

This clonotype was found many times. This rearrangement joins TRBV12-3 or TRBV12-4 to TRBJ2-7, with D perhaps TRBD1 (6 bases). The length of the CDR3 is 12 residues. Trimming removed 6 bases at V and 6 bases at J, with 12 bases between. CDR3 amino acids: CASSLRGGEQYF. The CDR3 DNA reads TGTGCCAGCAGCTTAAGAGGGGGCGAGCAGTACTTC.

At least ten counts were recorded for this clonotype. In DNA form, the CDR3 reads TGTGCCAGCAGAGGACAGGGGGCGCCCACCGGGGAGCTGTTTTTT. Translation gives CASRGQGAPTGELFF. The J gene is TRBJ2-2, the V gene TRBV2; 11 bases fit TRBD1. The germline V gene encodes CDR1 SNHLY and CDR2 FYNNEI. The CDR3 has 15 amino acids. Trimming cost V 6 bases and J 4 bases; bases outside gene matches: 4.

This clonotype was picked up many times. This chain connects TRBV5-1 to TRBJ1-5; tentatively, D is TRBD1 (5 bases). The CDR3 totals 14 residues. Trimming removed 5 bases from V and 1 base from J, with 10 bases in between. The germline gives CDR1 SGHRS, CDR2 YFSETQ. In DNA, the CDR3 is TGCGCCAGCAGACCCGACAGCAGCAATCAGCCCCAGCATTTT. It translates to CASRPDSSNQPQHF.

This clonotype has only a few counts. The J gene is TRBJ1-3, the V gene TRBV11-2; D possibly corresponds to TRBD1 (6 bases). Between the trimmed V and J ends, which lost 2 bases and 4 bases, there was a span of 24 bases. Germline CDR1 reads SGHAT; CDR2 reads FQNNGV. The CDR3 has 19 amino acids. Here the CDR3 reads CASSLSGWDIPPHGNTIYF. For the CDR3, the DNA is TGTGCCAGCAGCTTATCAGGGTGGGACATCCCGCCCCACGGAAACACCATATATTTT.